These 30 T cell receptor beta chains were all obtained from the same sample, sequenced in a study of cytomegalovirus exposure and HLA in healthy donors. The PCR employed 60 Vbeta primers together with 13 Jbeta primers. Profiling relied on immunoSEQ multiplex PCR, and the TCRdb table lists in-frame clones only, not all of them. The profile covers some 130,000 clones, with approximately 85% appearing a single time and about 6.7% taken by the ten largest. The sequencing input was PBMCs. The source of these receptors is a woman aged 25-40 years in good health and CMV-seropositive.

J is TRBJ2-7 and V is TRBV7-9, with 9 bases lining up with TRBD1. This CDR3 region has 16 residues. In germline, CDR1 is SEHNR, CDR2 FQNEAQ (reference sequence). V lost 3 bases, J lost 1 base, and 7 bases stayed unmatched. The CDR3 reads CASSLGPGTGSYEQYF. CDR3 nucleotide sequence: TGTGCCAGCAGCTTGGGCCCGGGGACAGGGTCCTACGAGCAGTACTTC.

For this clone: At the DNA level, this CDR3 is encoded by other sequences in the same sample as well. V is TRBV6-1 and J is TRBJ1-2; 10 nucleotides align to TRBD1. V shed 1 base, J shed 8 bases, and the junction held 7 bases outside the gene matches. Germline CDR1 MNHNS, CDR2 SASEGT. This CDR3 region has 15 residues. CDR3 sequence: CASSEGVGTGEGYTF. The DNA of the CDR3 is TGTGCCAGCAGTGAAGGAGTAGGGACAGGGGAAGGCTACACCTTC.

The chain combines TRBV7-9 with TRBJ1-3; D gene ambiguous. Germline-derived CDR1 and CDR2 are SEHNR and FQNEAQ (reference sequence). This CDR3 spans 14 amino acids. Deletions cut 5 bases from V and 0 bases from J, with 8 bases between. CDR3 DNA sequence: TGTGCCAGCAGCGCGTCCCACTCTGGAAACACCATATATTTT. Its protein product is CASSASHSGNTIYF.

The chain joins TRBV30 to TRBJ2-4, with D unresolved. From germline, CDR1 is GTSNPN and CDR2 SVGIG (reference sequence). Between the trimmed V and J ends, which lost 2 bases and 1 base, there was a span of 6 bases. The CDR3 is 13 residues long. CDR3 in DNA: TGTGCCTGGAGTTCCGGGGCCAAAAACATTCAGTACTTC. Amino acid sequence: CAWSSGAKNIQYF.

The chain links TRBV29-1 to TRBJ2-1; TRBD1 matches 9 bases. From germline, CDR1 is SQVTM and CDR2 ANQGSEA. V was clipped by 5 bases and J by 2 bases; unmatched bases: 10. The CDR3 extends over 16 amino acids. The CDR3 DNA sequence: TGCAGCGTTTTGACAGGACAGGGGCGAACCTACAATGAGCAGTTCTTC. The encoded protein is CSVLTGQGRTYNEQFF.

The J gene is TRBJ2-5, the V gene TRBV6-6, with a possible D match to TRBD1 (6 bases). CDR1 is MNHNY and CDR2 is SVGAGI in the germline V gene (reference sequence). The CDR3 contains 16 residues. V dropped 4 bases and J dropped 3 bases, with 18 bases sitting between them. The CDR3 loop reads CASSFGLQGFEETQYF. CDR3 in DNA: TGTGCCAGCAGTTTCGGACTTCAGGGGTTCGAAGAGACCCAGTACTTC.

The rearrangement joins TRBV10-1 to TRBJ2-1; 8 positions agree with TRBD1. CDR3 length: 15 amino acids. The germline gives CDR1 WNHNN, CDR2 SYGVQD (reference sequence). With 5 bases clipped from V and 7 bases from J, the junction kept 10 bases outside the gene matches. CDR3 nucleotides: TGCGCCAGCAGTTTAGGACAGGGTGATGGAAATGAGCAGTTCTTC. Amino acids: CASSLGQGDGNEQFF.

The rearrangement links TRBV10-3 to TRBJ2-7, with TRBD1 identical over 11 bases. This CDR3 has 15 amino acids. The germline V gene encodes CDR1 ENHRY and CDR2 SYGVKD. With 0 bases clipped from V and 3 bases from J, the junction kept 1 base outside the gene matches. The CDR3 reads CAISESGQGGYEQYF. CDR3 bases: TGTGCCATCAGTGAGTCGGGACAGGGGGGCTACGAGCAGTACTTC.

This chain uses TRBV28 with TRBJ1-1; 10 nucleotides match TRBD1. V was pared by 6 bases and J by 3 bases, with 10 bases of the junction left unmatched. The CDR3 loop spans 16 amino acids. Looked up from germline, CDR1 is MDHEN and CDR2 is SYDVKM. The DNA of the CDR3 is TGTGCCAGCAGCCCAGGGGGACAGGGGTCCTACACTGAAGCTTTCTTT. Residues: CASSPGGQGSYTEAFF.

This clone was detected a few times. The rearrangement joins TRBV28 to TRBJ2-1, with D perhaps TRBD2 (6 bases). V lost 5 bases and J 7 bases, leaving 18 bases between the germline ends. The germline V gene has CDR1 MDHEN and CDR2 SYDVKM. The CDR3 covers 15 residues. The CDR3 sequence is CASSPYGGIGNEQFF. The CDR3 DNA reads TGTGCCAGCAGTCCTTATGGAGGGATCGGAAATGAGCAGTTCTTC.

The gene calls are TRBV14 and TRBJ2-7; D ambiguous. V lost 3 bases to trimming and J lost 2 bases, with 5 bases between them. Germline values: CDR1 SGHDN, CDR2 FVKESK. The CDR3 is 12 residues long. CDR3 sequence: CASSQYPYEQYF. The CDR3 nucleotides read TGTGCCAGCAGCCAGTATCCCTACGAGCAGTACTTC.

The chain combines TRBV10-3 with TRBJ1-2; 9 bases align to TRBD1. The CDR3 is 15 residues long. From germline, CDR1 is ENHRY and CDR2 SYGVKD. V lost 3 bases, J lost 3 bases, and 5 bases stayed unmatched. The CDR3 DNA follows: TGTGCCATCAGTGACCGGACAGGGGAAGACTATGGCTACACCTTC. Translating gives CAISDRTGEDYGYTF.

This chain joins TRBV2 and TRBJ1-5; maybe TRBD1 (5 bases). Germline values: CDR1 SNHLY, CDR2 FYNNEI. V was cut by 6 bases and J by 10 bases, with 16 bases left in between. CDR3 length: 13 amino acids. CDR3 DNA: TGTGCCAGCAGCGCGGACCTGGGGCGCCCCCAGCATTTT. Amino acid sequence: CASSADLGRPQHF.

This clone was counted between two and nine times. The genes are TRBV2 and TRBJ1-2; the D gene is possibly TRBD1 (6 bases). The V gene lost 7 bases and the J gene lost 5 bases, with 11 bases spanning the gap. This CDR3 is 12 amino acids long. The germline gives CDR1 SNHLY, CDR2 FYNNEI. In nucleotides, the CDR3 is TGTGCCAGCACAAGGACAGCTTATGGCTACACCTTC. This encodes CASTRTAYGYTF.

The chain uses TRBV2 and TRBJ1-4; the D is unclear. The CDR3 sequence is 13 residues long. Trimming removed 11 bases from V and 2 bases from J, with 12 bases in between. CDR1 and CDR2 (germline): SNHLY, FYNNEI. The CDR3 is CAGTRDTNEKLFF. The DNA of the CDR3 is TGTGCCGGCACCCGGGATACTAATGAAAAACTGTTTTTT.

This sequence joins TRBV19 and TRBJ1-1; D ambiguous. The length of the CDR3 is 14 residues. The V gene's germline CDR1 is LNHDA and CDR2 SQIVND (reference sequence). The V end was cut by 5 bases, the J end by 5 bases, with 15 bases between. Here the CDR3 reads CASSFREMVTEAFF. The CDR3 DNA is TGTGCCAGTAGTTTTCGGGAAATGGTAACTGAAGCTTTCTTT.

The rearrangement joins TRBV30 to TRBJ1-6, with 9 nucleotides matching TRBD1. Looked up from germline, CDR1 is GTSNPN and CDR2 is SVGIG (reference sequence). The CDR3 spans 16 residues. The V gene end was trimmed by 0 bases and the J gene end by 8 bases; junction bases not matched to a gene: 8. DNA for the CDR3: TGTGCCTGGAGTGTACAGGGACAGGGAGCCTATTCACCCCTCCACTTT. It is translated as CAWSVQGQGAYSPLHF.

This clone showed up just a few times. The V call is TRBV7-6, the J call TRBJ2-1; the D is unclear. CDR1 is SGHVS and CDR2 is FNYEAQ in the germline V gene. This CDR3 comprises 13 residues. V lost 1 base to trimming and J lost 15 bases, with 16 bases between them. The CDR3 DNA sequence: TGTGCCAGCAGCTTAGACCTTTATTCTCGGGTGTTCTTC. Its protein product is CASSLDLYSRVFF. The full variable domain, in which reference TRBV7-6 and TRBJ2-1 provide the parts outside the CDR3, is GAGVSQSPRYKVTKRGQDVALRCDPISGHVSLYWYRQALGQGPEFLTYFNYEAQQDKSGLPNDRFSAERPEGSISTLTIQRTEQRDSAMYRCASSLDLYSRVFFGPGTRLTVL.

The V and J genes are TRBV19 and TRBJ1-5; weak D call: TRBD1 (5 bases). The CDR3 length is 14 residues. Trimming left V 6 bases short and J 0 bases short, with 9 bases between. Germline V gene data show CDR1 as LNHDA and CDR2 as SQIVND (reference sequence). For the CDR3, the DNA is TGTGCCAGTAGACTGACAGTTAGCAATCAGCCCCAGCATTTT. This codes for CASRLTVSNQPQHF.

CDR3 in amino acids: CASSLTLNTEAFF. The CDR3 DNA reads TGTGCCAGCAGCTTAACTCTGAACACTGAAGCTTTCTTT. The rearrangement joins TRBV7-9 to TRBJ1-1; D unresolved. V was shortened by 2 bases and J by 0 bases, with 4 bases between the two germline ends. Germline V gene lookup returns CDR1 SEHNR and CDR2 FQNEAQ (reference sequence). CDR3 size: 13 residues.

This chain joins TRBV19 and TRBJ1-5; D possibly corresponds to TRBD1 (6 bases). The CDR3 has 19 residues. V was clipped by 5 bases and J by 0 bases, with 23 bases between them. CDR1 LNHDA and CDR2 SQIVND come from the germline V gene (reference sequence). The CDR3 region is CASSPSPDSSLYSNQPQHF. The DNA for the CDR3 is TGTGCCAGTAGTCCCTCTCCGGACAGCAGTCTTTATAGCAATCAGCCCCAGCATTTT.

This clone appeared a few times. The genes are TRBV29-1 and TRBJ2-1; D not resolved. The CDR3 has 12 residues. Trimming removed 6 bases from V and 4 bases from J, with 10 bases in between. In germline, CDR1 is SQVTM, CDR2 ANQGSEA. CDR3 protein: CSVPDTYNEQFF. The CDR3 DNA reads TGCAGCGTACCCGACACATACAATGAGCAGTTCTTC.

This chain joins TRBV5-1 and TRBJ2-1, with 8 nucleotides matching TRBD2. This CDR3 comprises 13 residues. Trimming took 0 bases from V and 10 from J; bases not matched to a gene: 3. The germline V gene has CDR1 SGHRS and CDR2 YFSETQ. The CDR3 bases are TGCGCCAGCAGCTTGGTCGCGGGAGGAGAGCAGTTCTTC. Translation gives CASSLVAGGEQFF. The complete variable domain, with remaining parts taken from reference TRBV5-1 and TRBJ2-1, reads KAGVTQTPRYLIKTRGQQVTLSCSPISGHRSVSWYQQTPGQGLQFLFEYFSETQRNKGNFPGRFSGRQFSNSRSEMNVSTLELGDSALYLCASSLVAGGEQFFGPGTRLTVL.

The chain couples TRBV13 to TRBJ1-1; D unresolved. Trimming pared 3 bases from V and 4 bases from J, leaving 6 bases between. CDR3 length equals 12 residues. Germline assignment: CDR1 PRHDT and CDR2 FYEKMQ (reference sequence). The CDR3 region has the DNA TGTGCCAGCAGCTTTCGGGGCACTGAAGCTTTCTTT. It encodes CASSFRGTEAFF. Complete variable domain (other parts from reference TRBV13 and TRBJ1-1): AAGVIQSPRHLIKEKRETATLKCYPIPRHDTVYWYQQGPGQDPQFLISFYEKMQSDKGSIPDRFSAQQFSDYHSELNMSSLELGDSALYFCASSFRGTEAFFGQGTRLTVV.

This clone has only a few counts. This chain connects TRBV6-6 to TRBJ1-2; D is perhaps TRBD1 (5 bases). CDR3 length: 12 amino acids. The V gene's germline CDR1 is MNHNY and CDR2 SVGAGI (reference sequence). The V gene lost 5 bases and the J gene lost 8 bases, with 12 bases spanning the gap. CDR3 sequence: CASSPQGEGYTF. CDR3 DNA sequence: TGTGCCAGCAGTCCCCAGGGTGAAGGCTACACCTTC.

This chain joins TRBV5-1 and TRBJ2-7; TRBD2 matches at 11 bases. Per germline, CDR1 SGHRS and CDR2 YFSETQ. This CDR3 region has 15 residues. Germline trimming cut 4 bases from V and 6 bases from J; bases unmatched to any gene: 9. The CDR3: CASSPLAGGPGEQYF. The CDR3 nucleotides are TGCGCCAGCAGCCCATTAGCGGGAGGGCCGGGCGAGCAGTACTTC.

The chain's CDR3 is CASSPELFNYGYTF. The CDR3 region has the DNA TGTGCCAGCAGCCCCGAACTATTTAACTATGGCTACACCTTC. This chain connects TRBV5-5 to TRBJ1-2; no definite D call. The germline V and J ends were trimmed by 4 bases and 1 base, with 11 bases remaining between them. Germline-derived CDR1 and CDR2 are SGHKS and YYEKEE (reference sequence). This CDR3 region has 14 residues.

V and J are TRBV18 and TRBJ1-1; no reliable D call. V shed 6 bases and J shed 1 base, with 9 bases lying between them. Germline loops: CDR1 KGHSH, CDR2 LQKENI. The CDR3 totals 13 residues. The CDR3 DNA reads TGTGCCAGCTCGGGTCTAGGGAACACTGAAGCTTTCTTT. Translating it yields CASSGLGNTEAFF.

The rearrangement uses TRBV30 and TRBJ2-5, with 8 bases fitting TRBD1. The DNA end lines up better with TRBJ2-7; the J call may be wrong. CDR1 and CDR2 (germline): GTSNPN, SVGIG (reference sequence). This CDR3 has 15 amino acids. For the CDR3, the DNA is TGTGCCTGGAGGCCCTCTGACAGGGGCGTCCACGAGCAGTACTTC. Its protein is CAWRPSDRGVHEQYF.

The chain carries TRBV28 and TRBJ1-2; TRBD1 aligns across 7 bases. Germline CDR1 and CDR2: MDHEN and SYDVKM. V dropped 2 bases and J dropped 2; count of bases not matched to a gene: 8. The CDR3 spans 16 residues. The CDR3 bases are TGTGCCAGCAGTTTACCTGAGGGACAGTTAAACTATGGCTACACCTTC. It yields the protein CASSLPEGQLNYGYTF.